One and the same sample provided the 28 T cell receptor beta chains below, sequenced in a study of spatial heterogeneity in lung cancer (dated 2019 in TCRdb). The library was generated by 5' RACE. Data came from a NextSeq 500. TCRdb handled the public reads itself, with Q25 trimming in fastp and clone calling in MiXCR, and kept productive beta chains. Identical CDR3 protein sequences are pooled into one entry, listed with their most common genes and DNA. Here the sample has approximately 6,300 distinct CDR3 sequences; more than 10% occur a single time. The ten largest clones capture 20% of the sample. In light of the paper, this sample's time point label describes: sample taken at primary tumor resection. Sequences were derived from normal lung tissue next to the tumor, sampled at surgery. Receptor source: a female donor with early-stage non-small cell lung cancer.

By frequency in the sample, this clonotype is medium-sized (0.01 to 0.1%). The chain recombines TRBV4-2 with TRBJ1-3; no clear D gene. The CDR3 has 18 amino acids. CDR1 and CDR2 from the germline V gene are LGHNA and YNFKEQ. Trimming removed 0 bases at V and 6 bases at J, with 21 bases between. The CDR3: CASSQDNIVAGFANTIYF. The CDR3 region has the DNA TGTGCCAGCAGCCAAGATAATATCGTCGCCGGGTTCGCAAACACCATATATTTT.

The CDR3 is CASRTSSGENEQYF. CDR3 coding DNA: TGTGCCAGCCGGACTAGTTCGGGAGAGAACGAGCAGTACTTC. The chain couples TRBV6-6 to TRBJ2-7; TRBD2 agrees at 7 bases. Trimming at V came to 8 bases and at J to 5 bases, leaving 12 bases not matched to a gene. CDR3 length: 14 residues. Germline values: CDR1 MNHNY, CDR2 SVGAGI (reference sequence).

In its sample, this clonotype was seen a few times. V gene TRBV5-1 combines with J gene TRBJ2-1, with TRBD2 identical over 7 bases. V was pared by 4 bases and J by 3 bases, with 4 bases of the junction left unmatched. The CDR3 length is 14 residues. Germline lookup yields CDR1 SGHRS and CDR2 YFSETQ. CDR3 protein: CASSPSGGYNEQFF. CDR3 DNA sequence: TGCGCCAGCAGCCCTAGCGGAGGCTACAATGAGCAGTTCTTC.

This chain joins TRBV4-3 and TRBJ2-6, with 8 bases lining up with TRBD2. The germline V gene encodes CDR1 LGHNA and CDR2 YSLEER. V lost 2 bases to trimming and J lost 1 base; unmatched junction nucleotides: 4. The CDR3 is 17 amino acids. CDR3 region: CASSQISGVSGANVLTF. CDR3 nucleotide sequence: TGCGCCAGCAGCCAAATTAGCGGGGTTTCTGGGGCCAACGTCCTGACTTTC.

This clonotype is categorized as medium-sized. This rearrangement joins TRBV21-1 to TRBJ2-7; the DNA was not compared with TRBD1, the D call given in the table. TRBV21-1 is recorded as a pseudogene. The CDR3 totals 16 residues. This chain's CDR3 is CASSKVWGRTVGEQYV. DNA for the CDR3: TGTGCCAGCAGCAAAGTGTGGGGGAGGACAGTTGGAGAGCAGTACGTC.

This clonotype has only a few counts. A read error may be the cause here, since a much bigger clone is one base away. V usage is TRBV7-8 and J usage is TRBJ2-2, with TRBD2 as a possible D gene (6 bases). CDR1 SGHVS and CDR2 FQNEAQ come from the germline V gene. This CDR3 is built from 16 residues. The DNA for the CDR3 is TGTGCCAGCGGCTTACCGATGACTAGGAACACCGGGGAGCTGTTTTTT. As protein: CASGLPMTRNTGELFF.

This clonotype was observed a few times. The V call is TRBV29-1, the J call TRBJ2-2; D unresolved. V lost 7 bases, J lost 6 bases, and 15 bases lay in between. CDR1 is SQVTM and CDR2 is ANQGSEA in the germline V gene. The CDR3 consists of 13 residues. The CDR3 reads CSAGPTLPGELFF. CDR3 DNA sequence: TGCAGCGCTGGACCAACTCTTCCCGGGGAGCTGTTTTTT.

V usage is TRBV7-8 and J usage is TRBJ2-6; no clear D. The CDR3 loop spans 15 amino acids. V was trimmed by 1 base and J by 2 bases, leaving 6 bases between them. Per germline, CDR1 SGHVS and CDR2 FQNEAQ. The CDR3 loop is CASSLVGTGANVLTF. In DNA form, the CDR3 reads TGTGCCAGCAGCTTAGTAGGAACTGGGGCCAACGTCCTGACTTTC.

The chain recombines TRBV20-1 with TRBJ1-5; D is perhaps TRBD1 (5 bases). The CDR3 extends over 13 amino acids. Trimming left V 5 bases short and J 0 bases short, with 8 bases between. From germline, CDR1 is DFQATT and CDR2 SNEGSKA (reference sequence). CDR3 DNA sequence: TGCAGTGCTCGAGGGGATAGCAATCAGCCCCAGCATTTT. Its translation: CSARGDSNQPQHF.

The chain is built from TRBV11-2 and TRBJ2-5; D is unresolved. V lost 3 bases, J lost 1 base, and 3 bases lay in between. Germline CDR1 is SGHAT and CDR2 is FQNNGV. The CDR3 extends over 12 amino acids. The CDR3 nucleotides are TGTGCCAGCAGCTTCCCCCAAGAGACCCAGTACTTC. Its protein product is CASSFPQETQYF.

This clonotype is categorized as medium-sized (0.01 to 0.1%). The chain has TRBV5-4 and TRBJ2-4; no definite D call. V shed 6 bases and J shed 7 bases, with 8 bases lying between them. Looked up from germline, CDR1 is SGHNT and CDR2 is YYREEE (reference sequence). This CDR3 spans 11 amino acids. The CDR3 region has the DNA TGTGCCAGCAACCTGGGGAACATTCAGTACTTC. This encodes CASNLGNIQYF.

This clonotype was seen at least ten times. V is TRBV7-2 and J is TRBJ2-3; 13 bases are shared with TRBD2. V was pared by 3 bases and J by 6 bases, with 3 bases of the junction left unmatched. The CDR3 loop spans 15 amino acids. Germline V gene data show CDR1 as SGHTA and CDR2 as FQGNSA. The CDR3 sequence is CASSFTSGRADTQYF. The CDR3 bases are TGTGCCAGCAGCTTTACTAGCGGGAGGGCGGATACGCAGTATTTT. The whole variable domain, remainder taken from reference TRBV7-2 and TRBJ2-3, is GAGVSQSPSNKVTEKGKDVELRCDPISGHTALYWYRQSLGQGLEFLIYFQGNSAPDKSGLPSDRFSAERTGGSVSTLTIQRTQQEDSAVYLCASSFTSGRADTQYFGPGTRLTVL.

The J gene is TRBJ1-3, the V gene TRBV28; D unresolved. This CDR3 has 16 residues. V was clipped by 7 bases and J by 0 bases, with 16 bases between them. Per germline, CDR1 MDHEN and CDR2 SYDVKM. CDR3 in DNA: TGTGCCAGCACCCTTGCCCGGGTCCTCTCTGGAAACACCATATATTTT. Protein: CASTLARVLSGNTIYF.

This clonotype was detected ten times or more. The chain couples TRBV23-1 to TRBJ2-2; no definite D call. TRBV23-1 belongs to the ORF category, with a function that is uncertain. V was pared by 7 bases and J by 1 base, with 10 bases between. This CDR3 region has 14 residues. The CDR3, as DNA: TGCGCCAGCACCCCGCAGGAGAACACCGGGGAGCTGTTTTTT. The encoded protein is CASTPQENTGELFF.

This clonotype was observed at least ten times. The chain has TRBV20-1 and TRBJ2-3; D is perhaps TRBD1 (5 bases). Between the trimmed V and J ends, which lost 1 base and 0 bases, there was a span of 11 bases. CDR3 length equals 15 residues. Germline V gives CDR1 DFQATT, CDR2 SNEGSKA (reference sequence). The CDR3 DNA reads as TGCAGTGCTAGAGGACAGTTAGCTAGCACAGATACGCAGTATTTT. Translating it yields CSARGQLASTDTQYF.

This clonotype is deemed medium-sized (0.01 to 0.1%). DNA for the CDR3: TGTGCCAGCAGTTACCCAGGCACTGGACAGCACTACGAGCAGTACGTC. It is translated as CASSYPGTGQHYEQYV. The chain links TRBV6-5 to TRBJ2-7, with D perhaps TRBD1 (6 bases). The V end was cut by 2 bases, the J end by 3 bases, with 17 bases between. Germline V gene sequence: CDR1 MNHEY, CDR2 SVGAGI. The CDR3 has 16 residues.

V is TRBV18 and J is TRBJ1-1, with D possibly matching TRBD1 (6 bases). Per the germline V gene, CDR1 is KGHSH and CDR2 is LQKENI. The CDR3 runs 15 residues. V dropped 0 bases and J dropped 3 bases, with 11 bases sitting between them. This CDR3 is CASSPPWGRDTEAFF. In DNA, the CDR3 is TGTGCCAGCTCACCACCTTGGGGGCGAGACACTGAAGCTTTCTTT. Combining the CDR3 with reference TRBV18 and TRBJ1-1 gives the whole variable domain NAGVMQNPRHLVRRRGQEARLRCSPMKGHSHVYWYRQLPEEGLKFMVYLQKENIIDESGMPKERFSAEFPKEGPSILRIQQVVRGDSAAYFCASSPPWGRDTEAFFGQGTRLTVV.

This clonotype was recorded at least ten times. The rearrangement joins TRBV6-1 to TRBJ1-1, with D unresolved. The CDR3 consists of 13 residues. Trimming removed 6 bases at V and 1 base at J, with 9 bases between. Germline V gene sequence: CDR1 MNHNS, CDR2 SASEGT. In DNA form, the CDR3 reads TGTGCCAGCAGAGGGTGGGAGAACACTGAAGCTTTCTTT. Translating gives CASRGWENTEAFF.

At least ten counts were recorded for this clonotype. The rearrangement joins TRBV7-2 to TRBJ1-3; TRBD1 might be the D (6 bases). The length of the CDR3 is 17 residues. The germline gives CDR1 SGHTA, CDR2 FQGNSA. Deletions cut 4 bases from V and 3 bases from J, with 19 bases between. The CDR3 sequence: CASSSRQRGAGGNTIYF. The CDR3 DNA reads TGTGCCAGCAGCTCCCGGCAGCGGGGGGCAGGTGGAAACACCATATATTTT.

In this sample, this clonotype turned up many times. J is TRBJ1-5 and V is TRBV10-3; TRBD1 matches at 7 bases. Germline CDR1 and CDR2: ENHRY and SYGVKD. There are 15 residues in the CDR3. Germline trimming cut 6 bases from V and 7 bases from J; bases unmatched to any gene: 12. CDR3 amino acids: CAIRASGTDNQPQHF. CDR3 DNA sequence: TGTGCCATCAGGGCATCCGGGACAGATAACCAGCCCCAGCATTTT.

This clonotype was recorded many times. The chain links TRBV5-1 to TRBJ2-3; 11 bases fit TRBD2. This CDR3 is 16 amino acids long. CDR1 and CDR2 (germline): SGHRS, YFSETQ. J was trimmed by 2 bases and V by 6 bases; bases with no gene match: 8. The CDR3 protein is CASTPGTSGNTDTQYF. CDR3 in DNA: TGCGCCAGCACTCCCGGGACTAGCGGTAACACAGATACGCAGTATTTT.

The chain has TRBV20-1 and TRBJ2-5, with 9 positions matching TRBD2. Germline V gives CDR1 DFQATT, CDR2 SNEGSKA (reference sequence). The CDR3 totals 15 residues. V was pared by 5 bases and J by 5 bases, with 12 bases of the junction left unmatched. The DNA of the CDR3 is TGCAGTGCTCAAGTTAGCGGGGGAGAATTTGAGACCCAGTACTTC. This gives the protein CSAQVSGGEFETQYF.

This clonotype occurred many times. V usage is TRBV20-1 and J usage is TRBJ2-1, with D unresolved. Germline-derived CDR1 and CDR2 are DFQATT and SNEGSKA (reference sequence). The CDR3 extends over 13 amino acids. The CDR3 protein is CRFLIRSYNEQFF. CDR3 nucleotide sequence: TGCAGGTTCCTTATTCGCTCCTACAATGAGCAGTTCTTC.

Many counts were recorded for this clonotype. The chain couples TRBV18 to TRBJ2-1, with 9 bases matching TRBD1. The germline CDR1 and CDR2 sequences are KGHSH and LQKENI. This CDR3 region has 16 residues. The trim removed 0 bases at V and 3 bases at J, leaving 3 bases unmatched. Written as DNA, the CDR3 is TGTGCCAGCTCACCACCTGGGACAGGGATCTACAATGAGCAGTTCTTC. Its protein product is CASSPPGTGIYNEQFF.

This clonotype occurred a few times. V and J are TRBV5-1 and TRBJ2-2; possible D gene TRBD1, 6 bases. The CDR3 length is 16 residues. From germline, CDR1 is SGHRS and CDR2 YFSETQ. V lost 2 bases to trimming and J lost 3 bases, with 14 bases between them. CDR3 nucleotide sequence: TGCGCCAGCAGCTTCCGGGACAAATACCACACCGGGGAGCTGTTTTTT. Amino acids: CASSFRDKYHTGELFF.

The table lists this clonotype with a few counts. Written as DNA, the CDR3 is TGCGCCAGCAGTCTCGGCCCAGGGACGTCAGTCTCTGGGGCCAACGTCCTGACTTTC. Protein: CASSLGPGTSVSGANVLTF. The V and J genes are TRBV5-1 and TRBJ2-6; D could derive from TRBD1 or TRBD2 (5 bases each). Germline lookup yields CDR1 SGHRS and CDR2 YFSETQ. The CDR3 spans 19 residues. Trimming pared 5 bases from V and 0 bases from J, leaving 21 bases between.

This clonotype has ten or more counts. The rearrangement uses TRBV7-2 and TRBJ2-5; the D gene is possibly TRBD2 (5 bases). The germline CDR1 and CDR2 sequences are SGHTA and FQGNSA. V gave up 1 base and J gave up 5 bases, with 17 bases separating them. The CDR3 length is 16 residues. CDR3 in amino acids: CASSLGAGPPGETQYF. CDR3 bases: TGTGCCAGCAGCTTAGGGGCGGGTCCACCCGGGGAGACCCAGTACTTC.

This clonotype showed up many times. J is TRBJ2-5 and V is TRBV2, with 10 positions matching TRBD2. Looked up from germline, CDR1 is SNHLY and CDR2 is FYNNEI. The CDR3 totals 15 residues. Trimming removed 2 bases from V and 4 bases from J; junction bases left unmatched: 4. The CDR3 region is CASSELAGVPETQYF. In DNA form, the CDR3 reads TGTGCCAGCAGTGAACTAGCGGGGGTCCCAGAGACCCAGTACTTC.